The entry below describes one T cell receptor beta chain. This specimen belongs to a study of molecular identifiers for immune sequencing clone quantification. TCRdb analysed the PCR reads with MiXCR anew, one entry per CDR3 protein. The sample holds under 650,000 distinct CDR3 sequences, 15% to 20% seen once. V shed 0 bases and J shed 5 bases, with 14 bases lying between them. CDR1 is SGDLS and CDR2 is YYNGEE in the germline V gene. This CDR3 is 15 amino acids long. The origin of this receptor is a human donor in good health. Some libraries in this study had Jurkat cell RNA spiked in. Specimen: naive CD8+ T cells from blood, with Jurkat cell RNA spiked in. This sample's subset: FACS-sorted CD8+CD4-CCR7+CD45RA+ naive T cells. The J gene is TRBJ1-2, the V gene TRBV9; maybe TRBD1 (5 bases). The CDR3 region is CASSVDGGELYGYTF. For the CDR3, the DNA is TGTGCCAGCAGCGTAGATGGGGGAGAACTATATGGCTACACCTTC.